The 16 T cell receptor beta chains presented below share a single source sample, sequenced in a study of cytomegalovirus exposure and HLA in healthy donors. 60 Vbeta and 13 Jbeta primers were used in PCR. The assay was immunoSEQ multiplex PCR, and TCRdb's table has in-frame clones only and misses some. This sample has approximately 99,000 clones; around 85% occur once, and the top ten carry around 5.2%. Sample: PBMCs. Source of these receptors: a man between 35 and 55 years old in good health and CMV-seropositive.

The V and J genes are TRBV25-1 and TRBJ2-7; D gene uncertain. V was trimmed by 3 bases and J by 5 bases, leaving 11 bases between them. The CDR3 is 13 residues long. Germline assignment: CDR1 MGHDK and CDR2 SYGVNS. CDR3 nucleotides: TGTGCCAGCAGTGATTGGTCCTCGGACGAGCAGTACTTC. Encoded protein: CASSDWSSDEQYF.

In its sample, this clone was seen a few times. This chain links TRBV14 with TRBJ2-1; a weak D match, TRBD1 (6 bases). Deletions cut 3 bases from V and 10 bases from J, with 19 bases between. This CDR3 has 15 residues. Germline CDR1 SGHDN, CDR2 FVKESK. The chain's CDR3 is CASSHLIGATGEQFF. In DNA form, the CDR3 reads TGTGCCAGCAGCCACCTCATAGGGGCTACAGGGGAGCAGTTCTTC.

The gene calls are TRBV10-3 and TRBJ1-2, with 7 positions matching TRBD1. The germline V gene has CDR1 ENHRY and CDR2 SYGVKD. This CDR3 contains 19 residues. Trimming removed 5 bases from V and 3 bases from J; junction bases left unmatched: 21. In DNA, the CDR3 is TGTGCCATCAGTCAGCAGCCGGGACAGTCTTCCGAGGGGTACTATGGCTACACCTTC. Translation: CAISQQPGQSSEGYYGYTF.

The chain couples TRBV29-1 to TRBJ1-1, with D possibly TRBD1 on 6 matching bases. Trimming shortened V by 2 bases and J by 5 bases, and 9 bases separated the two germline ends. Germline V gene lookup returns CDR1 SQVTM and CDR2 ANQGSEA. The CDR3 runs 12 residues. The CDR3 DNA sequence: TGCAGCGTTGAATTACAGGGAACTGAAGCTTTCTTT. Amino acid sequence: CSVELQGTEAFF.

The chain combines TRBV9 with TRBJ1-5; 7 positions agree with TRBD1. CDR1 SGDLS and CDR2 YYNGEE come from the germline V gene. V gave up 7 bases and J gave up 6 bases; unmatched junction bases: 10. The CDR3 spans 14 residues. CDR3 coding DNA: TGTGCCAGCGGGCGGGACAGACCTCGTCAGCCCCAGCATTTT. This sequence encodes CASGRDRPRQPQHF.

The chain recombines TRBV7-2 with TRBJ1-5, with a possible D match to TRBD1 (6 bases). This CDR3 region has 14 residues. The V gene's germline CDR1 is SGHTA and CDR2 FQGNSA. V was trimmed by 5 bases and J by 5 bases, leaving 13 bases between them. The DNA of the CDR3 is TGTGCCAGCAGCCAAGGCCAGGGGTATCAGCCCCAGCATTTT. Its protein product is CASSQGQGYQPQHF.

The V call is TRBV5-4, the J call TRBJ2-5; no clear D. The V end was cut by 2 bases, the J end by 2 bases, with 7 bases between. Per the germline V gene, CDR1 is SGHNT and CDR2 is YYREEE (reference sequence). The CDR3 has 13 residues. The DNA of the CDR3 is TGTGCCAGCAGCTTAAAAGCACAAGAGACCCAGTACTTC. It translates to CASSLKAQETQYF.

The chain uses TRBV27 and TRBJ1-5; D gene uncertain. Germline values: CDR1 MNHEY, CDR2 SMNVEV (reference sequence). There are 14 residues in the CDR3. Trimming removed 3 bases from V and 1 base from J, with 7 bases in between. As DNA, the CDR3 is TGTGCCAGCAGTTTCGTCGGGAGCAATCAGCCCCAGCATTTT. Translation: CASSFVGSNQPQHF.

This clone was recorded only once. V and J are TRBV6-1 and TRBJ1-1, with 7 bases identical to TRBD1. The V and J ends lost 8 bases and 3 bases, in that order; junction bases with no gene match: 6. CDR1 is MNHNS and CDR2 is SASEGT in the germline V gene. CDR3 length: 13 residues. This CDR3 is CASQTGADTEAFF. CDR3 sequence (DNA): TGTGCCAGCCAAACAGGGGCAGACACTGAAGCTTTCTTT.

V usage is TRBV5-6 and J usage is TRBJ2-1, with 10 bases lining up with TRBD1. The CDR3 has 16 amino acids. With V trimmed by 0 bases and J by 5 bases, 5 bases remained unmatched. Germline-derived CDR1 and CDR2 are SGHDT and YYEEEE. The DNA of the CDR3 is TGTGCCAGCAGCTTGGGACCGGGACAGGGGAACAATGAGCAGTTCTTC. Protein product: CASSLGPGQGNNEQFF.

This chain connects TRBV6-1 to TRBJ1-3; the D is unclear. This CDR3 spans 13 amino acids. V was pared by 7 bases and J by 0 bases, with 7 bases between. Germline values: CDR1 MNHNS, CDR2 SASEGT. The chain's CDR3 is CASTGSSGNTIYF. The DNA of the CDR3 is TGTGCCAGCACGGGAAGCTCTGGAAACACCATATATTTT.

The chain uses TRBV28 and TRBJ2-1; 9 nucleotides line up with TRBD2. The CDR3 totals 17 residues. V was clipped by 5 bases and J by 5 bases; unmatched bases: 13. The germline CDR1 and CDR2 sequences are MDHEN and SYDVKM. The CDR3 coding sequence is TGTGCCAGCAGTCCCCGGTCCGGACTAGCGTATAACAATGAGCAGTTCTTC. Translated: CASSPRSGLAYNNEQFF.

The rearrangement links TRBV6-6 to TRBJ1-2; TRBD1 matches at 8 bases. V gave up 6 bases and J gave up 14 bases; unmatched junction bases: 8. Germline V lookup: CDR1 MNHNY, CDR2 SVGAGI (reference sequence). The CDR3 length is 11 residues. This CDR3 is CASRVDRDWTF. In nucleotides, the CDR3 is TGTGCCAGCAGGGTGGACAGGGATTGGACCTTC.

The V and J genes are TRBV28 and TRBJ2-1; D possibly corresponds to TRBD2 (5 bases). The germline gives CDR1 MDHEN, CDR2 SYDVKM. The V end lost 7 bases, the J end lost 3 bases, and 16 bases lay between the germline ends. The CDR3 has 15 amino acids. CDR3 coding DNA: TGTGCCAGCACTATCCGGGTAGCGAGCTACAATGAGCAGTTCTTC. Residues: CASTIRVASYNEQFF.

V usage is TRBV13 and J usage is TRBJ1-2; 7 nucleotides align to TRBD1. V lost 5 bases to trimming and J lost 8 bases; unmatched junction nucleotides: 5. Germline values: CDR1 PRHDT, CDR2 FYEKMQ (reference sequence). This CDR3 spans 12 amino acids. The CDR3 sequence: CASSTGTVGYTF. The CDR3 DNA is TGTGCCAGCAGCACCGGGACAGTAGGCTACACCTTC.

This rearrangement joins TRBV4-1 to TRBJ2-3; 7 bases map to TRBD1. J was trimmed by 0 bases and V by 3 bases; bases with no gene match: 3. Germline V gives CDR1 MGHRA, CDR2 YSYEKL. The CDR3 extends over 15 amino acids. The CDR3: CASSQAQGSTDTQYF. The CDR3 bases are TGCGCCAGCAGCCAGGCACAGGGGAGCACAGATACGCAGTATTTT.